This record concerns one TCR beta chain sequence. This sample was included in a study of patients and donors after allogeneic stem cell transplantation. TCRdb used MiXCR to reprocess the RT-PCR reads, holding one entry per CDR3 protein. The repertoire holds about a million distinct CDR3 sequences, roughly 17% seen once, with 5.5% to 6.5% in the top ten. The sequence was collected from a human donor who was either an allogeneic HSCT recipient or a stem cell or donor lymphocyte infusion donor (not recorded which). It is not recorded whose cells these are; they may come from a transplant donor. The sample consisted of blood, either unsorted or a sorted T cell fraction (not recorded which).

CDR3 loop: CSAGTDRISYEQYF. CDR3 nucleotide sequence: TGCAGTGCAGGGACGGACAGGATCTCCTACGAGCAGTACTTC. The chain employs TRBV20-1 and TRBJ2-7, with 7 bases lining up with TRBD1. V gave up 6 bases and J gave up 0 bases; unmatched junction bases: 8. The CDR3 is 14 amino acids. Germline loops: CDR1 DFQATT, CDR2 SNEGSKA (reference sequence).